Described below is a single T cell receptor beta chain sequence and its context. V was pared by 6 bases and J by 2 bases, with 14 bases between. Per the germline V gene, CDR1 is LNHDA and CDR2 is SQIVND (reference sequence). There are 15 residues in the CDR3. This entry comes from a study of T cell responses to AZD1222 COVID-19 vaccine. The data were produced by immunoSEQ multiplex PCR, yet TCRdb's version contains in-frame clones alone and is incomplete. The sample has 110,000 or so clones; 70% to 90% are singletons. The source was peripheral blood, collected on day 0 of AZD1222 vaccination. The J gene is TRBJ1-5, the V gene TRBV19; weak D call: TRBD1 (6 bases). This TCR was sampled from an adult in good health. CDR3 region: CASSITWTGNQPQHF. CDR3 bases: TGTGCCAGTAGCATCACCTGGACAGGCAATCAGCCCCAGCATTTT.